This T cell receptor (beta chain) was identified in a study of blood T cell repertoires in COVID-19 (dated by TCRdb to the early 2020s). Background on the whole study: Samples from collaborators originated in the United States, Italy and Spain and spanned both the acute and convalescent phases of COVID-19. The material from the prospective study consisted of cDNA or gDNA derived from T cells, B-cell-depleted T cells, or PBMCs. The dataset comprised deeply sampled blood TCRbeta repertoires from subjects exposed to, actively infected with, or recovered from COVID-19. The repertoires were released in a freely available public database intended as a resource for research on the immune response to SARS-CoV-2. Samples were obtained from the ongoing ImmuneRACE study (first 160 participants) and from about 1,300 subjects provided by 6 global collaborators. Sample metadata almost always included a de-identified subject ID, COVID-19 status, age in years and sex. Where available, HLA class I and class II types were taken from metadata supplied by the sample provider and were not determined by assay-based typing.

The immunoSEQ Assay, a bias-controlled multiplex PCR, was used to amplify TCRbeta CDR3 regions from genomic DNA. The authors' analysis ran thus. Within the assay, amplification of reference gene primers was used to estimate how many nucleated cells each sample contained. Sequence reads were collapsed and filtered to measure the absolute abundance of every unique TCRbeta CDR3 rearrangement. For each sample, productive Simpson clonality was calculated as the square root of Simpson's diversity index over productive rearrangements. In TCRdb, the immuneACCESS table is reduced to in-frame sequences with V and J assigned. These tables do not hold every clone; where another copy was compared, an unresolved V gene accounts for under half, and the others remain unexplained. V and J calls plus clone size are reproduced from that table; the DNA served to infer D and trimming. The sample includes 490,000 or so clones, with approximately 88% observed a single time. The top ten hold approximately 1.8% of the sample.

What the work shows at the level of the full study, not this receptor alone: The amount of clinical and demographic metadata varied by source and participant and was provided uncurated.

In the prospective study, participants were roughly 18 to 89 years old, resided in under 30 geographic areas of the United States, and were enrolled through a virtual design. To assign participants to cohorts, the prospective study relied on clinical history that participants themselves reported in a screening survey and a study questionnaire. Recovered participants in ImmuneRACE Cohort 3 were defined by two consecutive negative NP/OP PCR tests, clearance by a healthcare professional, or resolution of symptoms. In the prospective study, whole blood, serum and a nasopharyngeal or oropharyngeal swab were collected from each participant by mobile phlebotomists. Additional blood draws and questionnaires over an approximately two-month period could optionally be provided by prospective study participants. Blood samples from the prospective study were shipped frozen or at room temperature prior to DNA extraction.

The CDR3 holds 16 amino acids from the cysteine to the phenylalanine. Only the CDR3 DNA is retained, 48 bases long and in frame from the first base. Per the germline V gene, MNHEY is the CDR1 and SVGAGI is the CDR2. Trimming leaves V shorter by 0 bases and J shorter by 1 base, with the junction holding 2 bases beyond the gene matches. About this clone itself: Its antigen is not yet known. No per-base quality is available; no much larger clone lies one base away.

The V gene is TRBV6-5 and the J gene is TRBJ2-7; 11 bases in between match TRBD2. The receptor's source is a woman between 40 and 50 years old who had recovered from COVID-19. The sample was PBMCs or T cells enriched from blood (not recorded which). The CDR3 corresponds to CASSYSSGRVSYEQYF. The sequenced DNA: TGTGCCAGCAGTTACTCTAGCGGGAGGGTGTCCTACGAGCAGTACTTC.